What follows is one T cell receptor (beta chain) and its context. This entry comes from a study of blood T cell repertoires in COVID-19. As handled by the study authors: Amplification with reference gene primers provided the estimates of nucleated cell counts. Repertoires were generated with immunoSEQ multiplex PCR, while TCRdb's copy carries only in-frame clones and drops some. The D gene and trimming were derived from the DNA, and the V and J assignments and clone size from that table. The sample has fewer than 450,000 clones; almost 90% are singletons. The sequencing input was peripheral blood. The TCR comes from a woman aged 70 to 79 with COVID-19, enrolled during active disease.

The CDR3 is CASSQGIRDTSLSSYEQYF. The CDR3 DNA reads as TGTGCCAGCAGCCAAGGGATCCGGGACACCTCATTGAGCTCCTACGAGCAGTACTTC. The chain is built from TRBV4-2 and TRBJ2-7, with D possibly TRBD1 on 6 matching bases. The V and J ends lost 1 base and 0 bases respectively, with 22 bases between them. Germline lookup yields CDR1 LGHNA and CDR2 YNFKEQ. CDR3 size: 19 residues.